Each of the 20 T cell receptor beta chains below was sequenced from the same sample in a study of blood T cell repertoires in COVID-19. Data came from immunoSEQ multiplex PCR; TCRdb stores just in-frame clones and leaves some out. The sample holds about 220,000 clones, 80% to 90% seen once. The sample taken for sequencing was PBMCs or T cells enriched from blood (not recorded which). The receptors stem from a woman aged 18-29 years in a cohort exposed to, infected with or recovered from COVID-19 (not recorded which).

The chain carries TRBV19 and TRBJ2-3; TRBD2 might be the D (5 bases). The CDR3 extends over 16 amino acids. V gave up 7 bases and J gave up 4 bases, with 21 bases separating them. CDR1 and CDR2 (germline): LNHDA, SQIVND (reference sequence). The CDR3 sequence: CASTPRATGSADTQYF. The CDR3 DNA reads TGTGCCAGTACCCCCCGGGCCACTGGGAGCGCAGATACGCAGTATTTT.

This clone appeared a few times. J is TRBJ2-1 and V is TRBV5-6, with 15 bases aligning to TRBD2. V lost 4 bases to trimming and J lost 10 bases; unmatched junction nucleotides: 6. The CDR3 has 15 residues. Germline V gene lookup returns CDR1 SGHDT and CDR2 YYEEEE. The CDR3 coding sequence is TGTGCCAGCAGCCCCGGACTAGCGGGGGGGTACGAGCAGTTCTTC. Protein product: CASSPGLAGGYEQFF.

The J gene is TRBJ1-1, the V gene TRBV7-9, with D perhaps matching TRBD1 (5 bases). The CDR3 runs to 16 residues. Between the trimmed V and J ends, which lost 1 base and 0 bases, there was a span of 12 bases. Germline V gene data show CDR1 as SEHNR and CDR2 as FQNEAQ (reference sequence). The CDR3 nucleotides read TGTGCCAGCAGCTTAGGGGGCGAGGCGGTGAACACTGAAGCTTTCTTT. It encodes CASSLGGEAVNTEAFF.

The gene calls are TRBV5-1 and TRBJ1-1; TRBD1 might be the D (6 bases). Germline loops: CDR1 SGHRS, CDR2 YFSETQ. The V end was cut by 5 bases, the J end by 1 base, with 9 bases between. This CDR3 comprises 13 residues. CDR3 bases: TGCGCCAGCAGAATACAGGGGAACACTGAAGCTTTCTTT. This sequence encodes CASRIQGNTEAFF. The full variable domain, in which reference TRBV5-1 and TRBJ1-1 provide the parts outside the CDR3, is KAGVTQTPRYLIKTRGQQVTLSCSPISGHRSVSWYQQTPGQGLQFLFEYFSETQRNKGNFPGRFSGRQFSNSRSEMNVSTLELGDSALYLCASRIQGNTEAFFGQGTRLTVV.

The rearrangement joins TRBV5-6 to TRBJ1-1, with TRBD1 as a possible D gene (5 bases). V lost 3 bases to trimming and J lost 5 bases, with 14 bases between them. This CDR3 is 14 amino acids long. Looked up from germline, CDR1 is SGHDT and CDR2 is YYEEEE. In nucleotides, the CDR3 is TGTGCCAGCAGCTCTCCGCATCGGGGGACTGAAGCTTTCTTT. It translates to CASSSPHRGTEAFF.

A single count supports this clone. The chain combines TRBV7-2 with TRBJ1-1; tentatively, D is TRBD1 (6 bases). V was pared by 3 bases and J by 4 bases, with 18 bases between. This CDR3 is built from 16 residues. Germline values: CDR1 SGHTA, CDR2 FQGNSA. CDR3 residues: CASSLRRGGTGTEAFF. CDR3 DNA: TGTGCCAGCAGCTTGAGGAGGGGGGGCACGGGCACTGAAGCTTTCTTT.

This clone was detected only a few times. The gene calls are TRBV18 and TRBJ1-4, with D perhaps TRBD1 (6 bases). V shed 5 bases and J shed 8 bases, with 18 bases lying between them. Germline assignment: CDR1 KGHSH and CDR2 LQKENI. This CDR3 contains 15 residues. The CDR3 DNA is TGTGCCAGCTCAGAGCCTGGGGGCATCGGGGAAAAACTGTTTTTT. Its translation: CASSEPGGIGEKLFF. Based on the CDR3 plus reference TRBV18 and TRBJ1-4, the full variable domain is NAGVMQNPRHLVRRRGQEARLRCSPMKGHSHVYWYRQLPEEGLKFMVYLQKENIIDESGMPKERFSAEFPKEGPSILRIQQVVRGDSAAYFCASSEPGGIGEKLFFGSGTQLSVL.

The V and J genes are TRBV28 and TRBJ2-7; 7 nucleotides match TRBD2. Germline CDR1 reads MDHEN; CDR2 reads SYDVKM. This CDR3 has 15 amino acids. With 5 bases clipped from V and 2 bases from J, the junction kept 9 bases outside the gene matches. CDR3 residues: CASSQTGGITYEQYF. The CDR3 DNA follows: TGTGCCAGCAGTCAAACGGGAGGAATCACCTACGAGCAGTACTTC.

The rearrangement joins TRBV6-2 or TRBV6-3 to TRBJ2-1; 7 bases are shared with TRBD2. V lost 6 bases, J lost 9 bases, and 17 bases stayed unmatched. The germline CDR1 and CDR2 sequences are MNHEY and SVGEGT. The CDR3 consists of 16 residues. The CDR3 region is CASSPWGGRSESEQFF. The CDR3 DNA is TGTGCCAGCAGCCCGTGGGGGGGACGAAGCGAGAGTGAGCAGTTCTTC.

The CDR3 DNA sequence: TGTGCCAGTAGCAGGACAGGGAACACTGAAGCTTTCTTT. Amino acid sequence: CASSRTGNTEAFF. The chain is built from TRBV19 and TRBJ1-1, with 7 bases lining up with TRBD1. Germline V gives CDR1 LNHDA, CDR2 SQIVND (reference sequence). With V trimmed by 6 bases and J by 1 base, 2 bases remained unmatched. The CDR3 sequence is 13 residues long. Drawing the rest from reference TRBV19 and TRBJ1-1, the complete variable domain is DGGITQSPKYLFRKEGQNVTLSCEQNLNHDAMYWYRQDPGQGLRLIYYSQIVNDFQKGDIAEGYSVSREKKESFPLTVTSAQKNPTAFYLCASSRTGNTEAFFGQGTRLTVV.

V is TRBV27 and J is TRBJ1-2; 8 positions agree with TRBD1. Germline values: CDR1 MNHEY, CDR2 SMNVEV (reference sequence). J gave up 4 bases and V 5 bases, and 6 bases lay outside the gene matches. This CDR3 comprises 14 residues. DNA for the CDR3: TGTGCCAGCAGTCCAGGGGGCGAAGGCTATGGCTACACCTTC. Translating it yields CASSPGGEGYGYTF.

The J gene is TRBJ1-1, the V gene TRBV18; perhaps TRBD1 as D (6 bases). CDR1 KGHSH and CDR2 LQKENI come from the germline V gene. V was trimmed by 1 base and J by 6 bases, leaving 15 bases between them. The CDR3 is made up of 15 amino acids. This CDR3 is CASSPLRDTGSEAFF. In nucleotides, the CDR3 is TGTGCCAGCTCACCACTTAGGGACACAGGCTCTGAAGCTTTCTTT.

This rearrangement joins TRBV7-2 to TRBJ1-1, with D maybe TRBD1 (6 bases). The ends were cut back, 0 bases at V and 2 bases at J, with 13 bases in the middle. Germline lookup yields CDR1 SGHTA and CDR2 FQGNSA. The CDR3 sequence is 16 residues long. The CDR3 reads CASSLAWTVLNTEAFF. Here the CDR3 DNA reads TGTGCCAGCAGCTTAGCCTGGACAGTTTTAAACACTGAAGCTTTCTTT.

V and J are TRBV13 and TRBJ2-7; 10 bases are a match to TRBD1. The length of the CDR3 is 15 residues. V dropped 4 bases and J dropped 5; count of bases not matched to a gene: 8. Germline lookup yields CDR1 PRHDT and CDR2 FYEKMQ (reference sequence). The CDR3 nucleotides read TGTGCCAGCAGCTCGCCCGGGACAGGGGTACACGAGCAGTACTTC. This encodes CASSSPGTGVHEQYF.

The chain couples TRBV5-4 to TRBJ1-2; 8 positions match TRBD1. V gave up 1 base and J gave up 3 bases; unmatched junction bases: 2. CDR1 and CDR2 from the germline V gene are SGHNT and YYREEE (reference sequence). The CDR3 is 14 amino acids. In nucleotides, the CDR3 is TGTGCCAGCAGCTTGTGGACAGGGCACTATGGCTACACCTTC. Translation: CASSLWTGHYGYTF.

The rearrangement links TRBV5-1 to TRBJ1-6, with D maybe TRBD1 (5 bases). The CDR3 sequence is 17 residues long. Trimming stripped 4 bases from V and 9 bases from J, with 23 bases between. Per germline, CDR1 SGHRS and CDR2 YFSETQ. The CDR3 is CASSLFLAGDEGSPLHF. The DNA of the CDR3 is TGCGCCAGCAGCCTCTTCCTGGCGGGGGACGAGGGTTCACCCCTCCACTTT.

Remarks on this clone: Other nucleotide sequences from this sample produce the same CDR3. As DNA, the CDR3 is TGTGCCAGCAGCGGGGGTGAGCAGTTCTTC. Protein sequence: CASSGGEQFF. This rearrangement joins TRBV12-3 or TRBV12-4 to TRBJ2-1, with a tentative D call TRBD2 (6 bases). The CDR3 runs 10 residues. The ends were cut back, 6 bases at V and 9 bases at J, with 6 bases in the middle.

This clone was counted only a few times. This chain joins TRBV27 and TRBJ2-1, with TRBD2 matching over 7 bases. The V gene end was trimmed by 9 bases and the J gene end by 1 base; junction bases not matched to a gene: 12. The CDR3 contains 16 residues. Per the germline V gene, CDR1 is MNHEY and CDR2 is SMNVEV (reference sequence). DNA of the CDR3: TGTGCCAGTCACAACAGCGGGGACCTTTCCTACAATGAGCAGTTCTTC. Translation gives CASHNSGDLSYNEQFF.

The V call is TRBV7-9, the J call TRBJ2-3, with 9 bases fitting TRBD2. Germline CDR1 and CDR2: SEHNR and FQNEAQ (reference sequence). The CDR3 loop spans 17 amino acids. The ends lost 4 bases at V and 2 bases at J; junction bases unmatched: 10. This CDR3 reads CASSSGRASGATDTQYF. In DNA form, the CDR3 reads TGTGCCAGCAGCTCGGGAAGGGCTAGCGGGGCCACAGATACGCAGTATTTT.

The chain carries TRBV2 and TRBJ2-5; 7 positions agree with TRBD2. In germline, CDR1 is SNHLY, CDR2 FYNNEI. CDR3 length equals 11 residues. The junction had 3 bases not matched to a gene; V was cut back by 9 bases and J by 5 bases. The CDR3 sequence is CASLLAETQYF. The CDR3 DNA reads as TGTGCCAGTCTACTAGCGGAGACCCAGTACTTC.